The entry that follows covers one T cell receptor (beta chain) sequence. The CDR3 contains 15 residues. V shed 3 bases and J shed 1 base, with 10 bases lying between them. CDR1 and CDR2 from the germline V gene are SNHLY and FYNNEI. These data come from a study of blood T cell repertoires in COVID-19. Overall study context: Donors in the United States, Italy and Spain gave samples during acute or convalescent COVID-19. T cells, B-cell-depleted T cells, or PBMCs supplied cDNA or gDNA.

Per the original data handling: It was from reference gene primer amplification that nucleated cell counts were estimated. Profiled with immunoSEQ multiplex PCR; TCRdb holds only in-frame clones, not every one. V and J calls and clone size come straight from that table; D and trimming were deduced from the DNA. The top ten clones hold less than 4% of a sample with roughly 260,000 clones, approximately 86% of them seen once. Sequenced sample: peripheral blood. J is TRBJ1-5 and V is TRBV2, with D possibly matching TRBD1 (5 bases). This TCR came from a woman in her late teens or twenties with acute or convalescent COVID-19. Written as DNA, the CDR3 is TGTGCCAGCAGTGATGGGGCAGGGAGCAATCAGCCCCAGCATTTT. Translation: CASSDGAGSNQPQHF.